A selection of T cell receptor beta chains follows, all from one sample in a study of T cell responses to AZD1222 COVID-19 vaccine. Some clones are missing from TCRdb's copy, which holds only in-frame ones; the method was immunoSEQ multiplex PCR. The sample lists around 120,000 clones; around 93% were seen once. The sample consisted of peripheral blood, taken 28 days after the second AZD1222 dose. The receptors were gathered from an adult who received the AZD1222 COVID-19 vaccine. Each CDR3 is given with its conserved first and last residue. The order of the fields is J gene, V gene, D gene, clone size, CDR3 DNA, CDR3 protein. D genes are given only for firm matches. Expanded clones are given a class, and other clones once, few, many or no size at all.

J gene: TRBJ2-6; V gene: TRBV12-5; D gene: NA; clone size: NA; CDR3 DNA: TGTGCTAGTGGGTGGACCCCTGGGGCCAACGTCCTGACTTTC; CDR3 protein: CASGWTPGANVLTF
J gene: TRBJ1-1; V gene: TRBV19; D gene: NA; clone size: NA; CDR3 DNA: TGTGCCAGTTCGAGGTGGGCAGGCAACACTGAAGCTTTCTTT; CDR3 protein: CASSRWAGNTEAFF
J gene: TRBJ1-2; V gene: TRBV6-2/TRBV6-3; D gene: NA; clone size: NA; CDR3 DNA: TGTGCCAGCAGTATCGGACCCTTCTATGGCTACACCTTC; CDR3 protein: CASSIGPFYGYTF
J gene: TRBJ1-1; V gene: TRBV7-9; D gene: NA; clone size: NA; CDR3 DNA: TGTGCCAGCAGCTTAGGGGGGCAAATGAACACTGAAGCTTTCTTT; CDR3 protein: CASSLGGQMNTEAFF
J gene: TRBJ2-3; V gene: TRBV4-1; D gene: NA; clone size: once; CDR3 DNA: TGCGCCAGCAGCCAAGAAATCGGGCGGGCCAACACAGATACGCAGTATTTT; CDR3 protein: CASSQEIGRANTDTQYF
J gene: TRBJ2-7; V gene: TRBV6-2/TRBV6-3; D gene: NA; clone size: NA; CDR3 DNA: TGTGCCAGCAGCCTCCCACCCTACGAGCAGTACTTC; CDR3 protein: CASSLPPYEQYF
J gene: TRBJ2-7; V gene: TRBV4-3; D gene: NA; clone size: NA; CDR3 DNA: TGCGCCAGCAGCCAAGAGGGAGGTCAGTTCTACGAGCAGTACTTC; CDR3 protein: CASSQEGGQFYEQYF
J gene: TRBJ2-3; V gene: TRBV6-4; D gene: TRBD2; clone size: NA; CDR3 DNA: TGTGCCAGCAGTGACTCGGGGACTAGCGGGGGCCTAGATACGCAGTATTTT; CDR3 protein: CASSDSGTSGGLDTQYF
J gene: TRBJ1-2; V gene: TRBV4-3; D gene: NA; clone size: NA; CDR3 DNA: TGCGCCAGCAGCCAAGATTCCGGCCCTGGGGGCTACACCTTC; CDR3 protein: CASSQDSGPGGYTF
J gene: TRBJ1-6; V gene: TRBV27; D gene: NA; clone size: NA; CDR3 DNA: TGTGCCAGCAGGACCGTGGGAGCCGATAATTCACCCCTCCACTTT; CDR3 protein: CASRTVGADNSPLHF
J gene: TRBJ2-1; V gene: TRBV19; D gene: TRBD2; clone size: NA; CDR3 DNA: TGTGCCAGTAGTATCGGCGGGGGGGCGTCTGAGCAGTTCTTC; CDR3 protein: CASSIGGGASEQFF
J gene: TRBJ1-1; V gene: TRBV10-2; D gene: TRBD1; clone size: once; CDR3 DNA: TGCGCCAGCAGTGAAGCGACAGGGATCGGGGAAAACACTGAAGCTTTCTTT; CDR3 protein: CASSEATGIGENTEAFF
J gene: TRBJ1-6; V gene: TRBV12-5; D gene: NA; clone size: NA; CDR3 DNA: TGTGCTAGTGGGCTGACAGGCGGTAATTCACCCCTCCACTTT; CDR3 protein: CASGLTGGNSPLHF
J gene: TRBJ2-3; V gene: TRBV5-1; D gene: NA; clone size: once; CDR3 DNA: TGCGCCAGCAGCTTGGCGGGCCCAGCCCCAGATACGCAGTATTTT; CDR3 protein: CASSLAGPAPDTQYF
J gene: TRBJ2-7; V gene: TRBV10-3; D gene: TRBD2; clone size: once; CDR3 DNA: TGTGCCATCAGTCAAGGACTAGCGGGAGACGAGCAGTACTTC; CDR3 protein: CAISQGLAGDEQYF
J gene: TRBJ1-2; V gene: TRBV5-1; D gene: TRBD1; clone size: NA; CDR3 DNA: TGCGCCAGCAGCTTGGGAGCAGGGGGAGGCTATGGCTACACCTTC; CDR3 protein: CASSLGAGGGYGYTF
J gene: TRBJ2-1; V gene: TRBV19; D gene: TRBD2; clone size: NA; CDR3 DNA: TGTGCCACGGTGACTAGCGGGAGGAATTACAATGAGCAGTTCTTC; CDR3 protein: CATVTSGRNYNEQFF
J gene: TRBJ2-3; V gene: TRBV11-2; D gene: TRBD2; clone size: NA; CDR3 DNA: TGTGCCAGCAGCCCGACTAGCGGGAGGACCACAGATACGCAGTATTTT; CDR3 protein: CASSPTSGRTTDTQYF
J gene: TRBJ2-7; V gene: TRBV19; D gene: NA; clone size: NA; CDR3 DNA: TGTGCCAGTAGTAAAACAGGCTACGAGCAGTACTTC; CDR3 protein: CASSKTGYEQYF
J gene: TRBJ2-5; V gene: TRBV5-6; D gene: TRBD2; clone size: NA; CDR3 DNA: TGTGCCAGCAGCTTAGGGACTAGCGGGGCCTCCCAAGAGACCCAGTACTTC; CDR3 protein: CASSLGTSGASQETQYF
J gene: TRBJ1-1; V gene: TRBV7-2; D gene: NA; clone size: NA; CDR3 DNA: TGTGCCACCGATCGGCTCGGGGGGAACACTGAAGCTTTCTTT; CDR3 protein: CATDRLGGNTEAFF
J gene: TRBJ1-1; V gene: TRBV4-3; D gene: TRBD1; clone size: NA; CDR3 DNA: TGCGCCAGCAGCCAAGAAATTGCTGGACAGGGCGAAGCTTTCTTT; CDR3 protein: CASSQEIAGQGEAFF
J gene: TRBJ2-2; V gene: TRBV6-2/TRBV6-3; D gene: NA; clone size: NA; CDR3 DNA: TGTGCCAGCAGTTACTCAACGGGAGCGAACACCGGGGAGCTGTTTTTT; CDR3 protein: CASSYSTGANTGELFF
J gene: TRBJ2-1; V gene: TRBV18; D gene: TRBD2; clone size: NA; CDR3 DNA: TGTGCCAGCTCACTATTAGCGGGAGAGGGCTTCGACTACAATGAGCAGTTCTTC; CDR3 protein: CASSLLAGEGFDYNEQFF
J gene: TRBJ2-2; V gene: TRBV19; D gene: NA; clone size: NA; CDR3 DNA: TGTGCCAGTAGCCCATTGGGAGGGAACACCGGGGAGCTGTTTTTT; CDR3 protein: CASSPLGGNTGELFF
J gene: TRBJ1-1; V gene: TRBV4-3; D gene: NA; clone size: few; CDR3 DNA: TGCGCCAGCAGCCAAGGAGGCTACCCTGATAGAGGCACTGAAGCTTTCTTT; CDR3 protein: CASSQGGYPDRGTEAFF
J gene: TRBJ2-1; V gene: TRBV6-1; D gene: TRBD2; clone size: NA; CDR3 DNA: TGTGCCAGCAGTGAATTAGGTAGCGGGTACTACAATGAGCAGTTCTTC; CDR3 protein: CASSELGSGYYNEQFF
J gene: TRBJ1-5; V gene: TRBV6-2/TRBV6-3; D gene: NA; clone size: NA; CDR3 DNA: TGTGCCAGCAGTTACGGCCAGGTTGGCAATCAGCCCCAGCATTTT; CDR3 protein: CASSYGQVGNQPQHF
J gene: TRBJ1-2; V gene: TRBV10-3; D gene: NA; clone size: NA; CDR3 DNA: TGTGCCATCAGGGCGGGAGGGAACAACTATGGCTACACCTTC; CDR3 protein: CAIRAGGNNYGYTF
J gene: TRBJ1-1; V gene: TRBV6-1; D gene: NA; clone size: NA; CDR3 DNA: TGTGCCAGCAGTGATTTTATAATCGCCCCAAAGGGAGAAGCTTTCTTT; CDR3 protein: CASSDFIIAPKGEAFF
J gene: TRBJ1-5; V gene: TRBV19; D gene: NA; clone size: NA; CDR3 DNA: TGTGCCAGTAGTAGGGATAGCAATCAGCCCCAGCATTTT; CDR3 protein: CASSRDSNQPQHF
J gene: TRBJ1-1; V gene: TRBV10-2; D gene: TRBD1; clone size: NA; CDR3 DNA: TGCGCCAGCAGTGAGACAGGGGGCACTGAAGCTTTCTTT; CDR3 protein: CASSETGGTEAFF
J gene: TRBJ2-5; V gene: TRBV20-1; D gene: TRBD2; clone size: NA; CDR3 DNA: TGCAGTGCTAGTTATGGCACTAGCGAAGAGACCCAGTACTTC; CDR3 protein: CSASYGTSEETQYF
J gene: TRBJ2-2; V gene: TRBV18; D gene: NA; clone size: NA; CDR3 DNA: TGTGCCAGCTCACCAGCCAGCGGGTGGAACACCGGGGAGCTGTTTTTT; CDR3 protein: CASSPASGWNTGELFF
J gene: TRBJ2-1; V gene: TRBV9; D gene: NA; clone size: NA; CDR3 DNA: TGTGCCAGCAGCGTAGTGGGAGCTAGCGCCAATGAGCAGTTCTTC; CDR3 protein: CASSVVGASANEQFF
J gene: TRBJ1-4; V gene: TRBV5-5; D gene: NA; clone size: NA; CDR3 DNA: TGTGCCAGCAGCTTGCACCCGAGTGGGGCTAATGAAAAACTGTTTTTT; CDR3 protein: CASSLHPSGANEKLFF
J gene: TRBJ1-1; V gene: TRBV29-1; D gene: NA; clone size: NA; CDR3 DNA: TGCAGCGTTGGTATTTTTGAAGCTTTCTTT; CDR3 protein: CSVGIFEAFF
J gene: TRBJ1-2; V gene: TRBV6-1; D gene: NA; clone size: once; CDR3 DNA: TGTGCCAGCAGTGAAGCGGGAAGGGGTTATCGGTATGGCTACACCTTC; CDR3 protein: CASSEAGRGYRYGYTF
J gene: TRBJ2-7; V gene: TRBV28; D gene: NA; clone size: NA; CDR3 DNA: TGTGCCAGCAGTCCCGATAGGGACAAAACCTACGAGCAGTACTTC; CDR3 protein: CASSPDRDKTYEQYF
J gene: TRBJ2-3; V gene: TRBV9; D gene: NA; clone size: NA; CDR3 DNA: TGTGCCAGCAGCGTAGCTGGCACAGATACGCAGTATTTT; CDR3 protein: CASSVAGTDTQYF
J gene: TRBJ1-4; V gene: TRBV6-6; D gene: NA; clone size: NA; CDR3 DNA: TGTGCCAGCAGTTACTCGGACGAAAAACTGTTTTTT; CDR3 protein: CASSYSDEKLFF
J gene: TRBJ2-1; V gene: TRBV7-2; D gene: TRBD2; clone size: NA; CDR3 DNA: TGTGCCAGCAGCTTAGCCGGACTAGCGGGAACCCCAAGGGGTGAGCAGTTCTTC; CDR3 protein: CASSLAGLAGTPRGEQFF
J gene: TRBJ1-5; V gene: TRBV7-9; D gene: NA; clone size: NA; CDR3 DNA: TGTGCCAGCAGCTTAGGAACTGGGACACGCAATCAGCCCCAGCATTTT; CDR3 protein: CASSLGTGTRNQPQHF
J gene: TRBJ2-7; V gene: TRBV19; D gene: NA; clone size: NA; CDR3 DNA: TGTGCCAGTAGTATCAGTGGGCAGGGCAACTACGAGCAGTACTTC; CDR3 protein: CASSISGQGNYEQYF
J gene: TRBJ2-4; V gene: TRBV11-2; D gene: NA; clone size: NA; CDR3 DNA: TGTGCCAGCAGGGGGGGGCGAGCCAAAAACATTCAGTACTTC; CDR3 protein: CASRGGRAKNIQYF
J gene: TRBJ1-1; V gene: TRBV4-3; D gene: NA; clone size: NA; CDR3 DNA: TGCGCCAGCAGCCAGACAGGGAACACTGAAGCTTTCTTT; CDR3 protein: CASSQTGNTEAFF
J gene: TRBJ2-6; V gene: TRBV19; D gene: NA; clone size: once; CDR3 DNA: TGTGCCAGTAGCAATACGGGCCAATCTGGGGCCAACGTCCTGACTTTC; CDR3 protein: CASSNTGQSGANVLTF